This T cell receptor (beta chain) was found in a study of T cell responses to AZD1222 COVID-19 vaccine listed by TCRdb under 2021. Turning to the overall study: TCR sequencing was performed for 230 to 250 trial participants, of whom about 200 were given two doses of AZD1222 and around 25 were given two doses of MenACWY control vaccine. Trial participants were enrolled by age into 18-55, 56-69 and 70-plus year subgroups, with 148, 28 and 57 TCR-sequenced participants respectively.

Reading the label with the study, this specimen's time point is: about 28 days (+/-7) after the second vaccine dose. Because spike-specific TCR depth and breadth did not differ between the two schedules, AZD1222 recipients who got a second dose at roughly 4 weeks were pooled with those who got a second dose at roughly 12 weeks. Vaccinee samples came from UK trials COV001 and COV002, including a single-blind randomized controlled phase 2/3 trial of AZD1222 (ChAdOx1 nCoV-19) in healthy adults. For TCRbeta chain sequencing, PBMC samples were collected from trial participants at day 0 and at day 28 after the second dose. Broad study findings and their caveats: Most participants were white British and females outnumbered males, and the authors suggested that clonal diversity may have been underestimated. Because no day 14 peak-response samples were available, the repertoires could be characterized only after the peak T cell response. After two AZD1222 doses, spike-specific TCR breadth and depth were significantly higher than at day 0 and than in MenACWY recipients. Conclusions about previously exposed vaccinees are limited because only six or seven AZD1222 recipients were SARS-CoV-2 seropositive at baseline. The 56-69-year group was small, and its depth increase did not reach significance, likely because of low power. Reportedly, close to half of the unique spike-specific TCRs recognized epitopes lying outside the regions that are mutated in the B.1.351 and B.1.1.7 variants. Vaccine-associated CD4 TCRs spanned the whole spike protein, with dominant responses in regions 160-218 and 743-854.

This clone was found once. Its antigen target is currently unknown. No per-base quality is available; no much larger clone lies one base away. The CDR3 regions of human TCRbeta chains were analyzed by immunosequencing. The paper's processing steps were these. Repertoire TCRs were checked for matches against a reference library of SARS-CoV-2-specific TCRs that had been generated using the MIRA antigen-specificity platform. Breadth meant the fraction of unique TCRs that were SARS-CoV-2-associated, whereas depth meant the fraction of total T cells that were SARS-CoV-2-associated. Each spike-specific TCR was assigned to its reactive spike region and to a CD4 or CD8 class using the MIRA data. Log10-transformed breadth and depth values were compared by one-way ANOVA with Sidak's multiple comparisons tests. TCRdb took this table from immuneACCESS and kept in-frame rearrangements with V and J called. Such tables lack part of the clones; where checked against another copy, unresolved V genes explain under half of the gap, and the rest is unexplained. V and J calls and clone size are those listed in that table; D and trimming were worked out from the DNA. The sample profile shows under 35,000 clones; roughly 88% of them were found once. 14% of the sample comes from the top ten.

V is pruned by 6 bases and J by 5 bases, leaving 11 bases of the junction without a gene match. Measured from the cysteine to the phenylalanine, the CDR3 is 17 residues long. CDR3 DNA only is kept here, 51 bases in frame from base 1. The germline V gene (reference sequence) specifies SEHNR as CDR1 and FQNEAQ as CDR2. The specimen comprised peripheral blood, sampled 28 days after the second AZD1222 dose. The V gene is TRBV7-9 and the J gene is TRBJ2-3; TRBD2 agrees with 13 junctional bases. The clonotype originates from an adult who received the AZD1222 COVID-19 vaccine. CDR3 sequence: CASRSHRLAGGVDTQYF. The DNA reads TGTGCCAGCAGATCGCATAGACTAGCGGGGGGAGTAGATACGCAGTATTTT.